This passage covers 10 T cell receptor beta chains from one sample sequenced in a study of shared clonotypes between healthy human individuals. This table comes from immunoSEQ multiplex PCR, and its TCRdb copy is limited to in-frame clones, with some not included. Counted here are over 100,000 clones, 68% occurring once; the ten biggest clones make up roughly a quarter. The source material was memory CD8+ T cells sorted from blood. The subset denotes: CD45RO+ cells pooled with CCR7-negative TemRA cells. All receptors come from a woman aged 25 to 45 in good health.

This CDR3 reads CASSIRTDLNTEAFF. The CDR3, as DNA: TGTGCCAGTAGTATTCGAACAGACCTGAACACTGAAGCTTTCTTT. The chain couples TRBV19 to TRBJ1-1; no reliable D call. This CDR3 spans 15 amino acids. CDR1 and CDR2 (germline): LNHDA, SQIVND (reference sequence). V was shortened by 3 bases and J by 0 bases, with 11 bases between the two germline ends.

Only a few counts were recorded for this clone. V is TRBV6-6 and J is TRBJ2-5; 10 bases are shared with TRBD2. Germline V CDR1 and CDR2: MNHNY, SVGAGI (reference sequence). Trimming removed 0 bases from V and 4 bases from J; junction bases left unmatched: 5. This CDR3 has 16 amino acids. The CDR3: CASSYSILAGAETQYF. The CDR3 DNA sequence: TGTGCCAGCAGTTACTCCATCCTAGCGGGAGCAGAGACCCAGTACTTC.

CDR3 sequence reads: CASSNTGGSGYTF. As DNA, the CDR3 is TGTGCCAGCAGTAATACAGGGGGCTCTGGCTACACCTTC. The V gene is TRBV6-1, the J gene TRBJ1-2; 9 positions agree with TRBD1. This CDR3 spans 13 amino acids. Germline V gene data show CDR1 as MNHNS and CDR2 as SASEGT. V shed 5 bases, J shed 7 bases, and the junction held 5 bases outside the gene matches.

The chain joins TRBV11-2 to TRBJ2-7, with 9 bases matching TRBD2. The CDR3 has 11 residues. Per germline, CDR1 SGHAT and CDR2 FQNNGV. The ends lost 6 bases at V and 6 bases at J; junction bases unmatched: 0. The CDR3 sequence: CASRTSGEQYF. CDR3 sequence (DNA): TGTGCCAGCAGGACTAGCGGCGAGCAGTACTTC.

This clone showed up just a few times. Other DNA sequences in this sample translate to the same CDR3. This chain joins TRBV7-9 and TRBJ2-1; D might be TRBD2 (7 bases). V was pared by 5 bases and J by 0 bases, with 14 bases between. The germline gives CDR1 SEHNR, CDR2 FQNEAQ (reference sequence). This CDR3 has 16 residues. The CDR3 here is CASSPRGGSSYNEQFF. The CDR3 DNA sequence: TGTGCCAGCAGCCCGAGGGGGGGAAGCTCCTACAATGAGCAGTTCTTC.

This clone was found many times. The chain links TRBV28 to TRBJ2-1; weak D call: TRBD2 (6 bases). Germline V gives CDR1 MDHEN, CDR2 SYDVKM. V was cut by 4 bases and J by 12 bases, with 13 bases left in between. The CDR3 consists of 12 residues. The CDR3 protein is CASSSTGTGQFF. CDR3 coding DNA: TGTGCCAGCAGTTCCACCGGGACTGGGCAGTTCTTC.

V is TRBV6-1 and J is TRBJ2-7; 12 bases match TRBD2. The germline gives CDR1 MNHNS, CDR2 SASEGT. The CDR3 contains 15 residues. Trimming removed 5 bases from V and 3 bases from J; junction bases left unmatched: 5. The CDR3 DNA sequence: TGTGCCAGCAGTTTCGGACTAGCGGGATTCTACGAGCAGTACTTC. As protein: CASSFGLAGFYEQYF.

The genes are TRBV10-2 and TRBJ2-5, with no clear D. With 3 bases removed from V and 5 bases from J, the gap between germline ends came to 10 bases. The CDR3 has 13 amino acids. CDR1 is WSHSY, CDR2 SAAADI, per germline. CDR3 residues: CASSDHLRETQYF. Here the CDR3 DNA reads TGCGCCAGCAGTGACCACCTCCGGGAGACCCAGTACTTC.

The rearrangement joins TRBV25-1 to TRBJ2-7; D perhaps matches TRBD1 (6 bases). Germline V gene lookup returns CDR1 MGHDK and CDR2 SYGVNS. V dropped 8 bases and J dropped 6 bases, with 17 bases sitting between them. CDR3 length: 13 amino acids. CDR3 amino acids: CASLGAGFGEQYF. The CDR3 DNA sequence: TGTGCCAGCCTGGGGGCAGGTTTCGGCGAGCAGTACTTC.

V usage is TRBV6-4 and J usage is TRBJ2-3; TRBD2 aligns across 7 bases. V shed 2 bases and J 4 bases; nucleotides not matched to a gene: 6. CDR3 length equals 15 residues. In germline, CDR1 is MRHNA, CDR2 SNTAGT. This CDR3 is CASSDGRGGADTQYF. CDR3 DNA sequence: TGTGCCAGCAGTGACGGGAGGGGAGGAGCAGATACGCAGTATTTT.